Listed below are T cell receptor beta chains from one sample, sequenced in a study of Ad26.COV2.S vaccination and SARS-CoV-2 variants. Libraries were prepared by immunoSEQ multiplex PCR; TCRdb keeps only in-frame clonotypes and omits some of them. The data hold around 240,000 clones, with roughly 88% observed a single time. The sequencing here drew on peripheral blood, taken in a trial of Ad26.COV2.S vaccine versus placebo. The receptors derive from a person between 18 and 65 years old who received the Ad26.COV2.S COVID-19 vaccine or a placebo. Both conserved end residues are part of each CDR3. D genes are given only for firm matches.

V gene: TRBV19
D gene: NA
J gene: TRBJ1-5
CDR3 DNA: TGTGCCAGTAGAGAGACGGGGACGGGTCAGCCCCAGCATTTT
CDR3 protein: CASRETGTGQPQHF

V gene: TRBV7-9
D gene: NA
J gene: TRBJ1-4
CDR3 DNA: TGTGCCAGCAGCGGCAGGGATCGGACTAATGAAAAACTGTTTTTT
CDR3 protein: CASSGRDRTNEKLFF

V gene: TRBV9
D gene: NA
J gene: TRBJ2-3
CDR3 DNA: TGTGCCAGCAGCCAAACGAGTGGCACAGATACGCAGTATTTT
CDR3 protein: CASSQTSGTDTQYF

V gene: TRBV5-1
D gene: TRBD1
J gene: TRBJ1-2
CDR3 DNA: TGCGCCAGCAGCTTGACTGGACAGGGGGATGGCTACACCTTC
CDR3 protein: CASSLTGQGDGYTF

V gene: TRBV3-1/TRBV3-2
D gene: TRBD2
J gene: TRBJ2-7
CDR3 DNA: TGTGCCAGCAGCAAAGCGGGAGGTACCTACGAGCAGTACTTC
CDR3 protein: CASSKAGGTYEQYF

V gene: TRBV6-5
D gene: TRBD1
J gene: TRBJ2-7
CDR3 DNA: TGTGCCAGCAGTCACCACAGGGGAACCTACGAGCAGTACTTC
CDR3 protein: CASSHHRGTYEQYF

V gene: TRBV4-1
D gene: NA
J gene: TRBJ1-2
CDR3 DNA: TGCGCCAGCAGCCAAGCGGCCCTACCCGGCTCTGGCTACACCTTC
CDR3 protein: CASSQAALPGSGYTF

V gene: TRBV3-1/TRBV3-2
D gene: TRBD2
J gene: TRBJ2-7
CDR3 DNA: TGTGCCAGCAGCCCGGGACTAGTGAGCGAGCAGTACTTC
CDR3 protein: CASSPGLVSEQYF

V gene: TRBV11-2
D gene: TRBD2
J gene: TRBJ2-1
CDR3 DNA: TGTGCCAGCAGCCCCCTGGCGGGGGGGCCCGATGAGCAGTTCTTC
CDR3 protein: CASSPLAGGPDEQFF

V gene: TRBV7-9
D gene: NA
J gene: TRBJ2-2
CDR3 DNA: TGTGCCAGCAGCCCCAGGGACAACGGGGCCGGGGAGCTGTTTTTT
CDR3 protein: CASSPRDNGAGELFF

V gene: TRBV11-1
D gene: NA
J gene: TRBJ2-4
CDR3 DNA: TGTGCCAGCCGATCAGAAATAGCCAAAAACATTCAGTACTTC
CDR3 protein: CASRSEIAKNIQYF

V gene: TRBV3-1/TRBV3-2
D gene: NA
J gene: TRBJ2-7
CDR3 DNA: TGTGCCAGCAGCGTACTTACAGGGAACGAGCAGTACTTC
CDR3 protein: CASSVLTGNEQYF

V gene: TRBV27
D gene: TRBD2
J gene: TRBJ2-5
CDR3 DNA: TGTGCCAGCAGTTTAGGACTAGCGGGGGAGACCCAGTACTTC
CDR3 protein: CASSLGLAGETQYF

V gene: TRBV7-2
D gene: NA
J gene: TRBJ1-2
CDR3 DNA: TGTGCCAGCAGCTTAAAAGGACCGCTTAACTATGGCTACACCTTC
CDR3 protein: CASSLKGPLNYGYTF

V gene: TRBV7-2
D gene: NA
J gene: TRBJ1-4
CDR3 DNA: TGTGCCAGCAGCGAAAATTCCGGGTTTGCTAATGAAAAACTGTTTTTT
CDR3 protein: CASSENSGFANEKLFF

V gene: TRBV30
D gene: NA
J gene: TRBJ1-2
CDR3 DNA: TGTGCCTGGAGTGTAACGGCCGTCCGTGGCTATGGCTACACCTTC
CDR3 protein: CAWSVTAVRGYGYTF

V gene: TRBV4-1
D gene: TRBD2
J gene: TRBJ2-1
CDR3 DNA: TGCGCCAGCAGCCCGACTAGCGGGAGGGCCGACGGGGGAGAGCAGTTCTTC
CDR3 protein: CASSPTSGRADGGEQFF

V gene: TRBV7-2
D gene: NA
J gene: TRBJ1-5
CDR3 DNA: TGTGCCAGCAGCGGGGCAGATAGCAATCAGCCCCAGCATTTT
CDR3 protein: CASSGADSNQPQHF

V gene: TRBV7-2
D gene: NA
J gene: TRBJ2-1
CDR3 DNA: TGTGCCAGCAGCCAACAACCGGGTGACTTGCAGTTCTTC
CDR3 protein: CASSQQPGDLQFF